A single sample gave rise to the 10 T cell receptor beta chains below, sequenced in a study of blood T cell repertoires in COVID-19. Libraries were prepared by immunoSEQ multiplex PCR; TCRdb keeps only in-frame clonotypes and omits some of them. The profile shows about 18,000 clones, 88% of them singletons. Material: peripheral blood. These receptors came from a man between 35 and 55 years old with active COVID-19.

This clone counts as medium-sized. The chain combines TRBV27 with TRBJ2-2; D is unresolved. Between the trimmed V and J ends, which lost 3 bases and 0 bases, there was a span of 8 bases. Germline CDR1 reads MNHEY; CDR2 reads SMNVEV (reference sequence). The CDR3 runs 15 residues. In DNA form, the CDR3 reads TGTGCCAGCAGTTTCTCACACCCGAACACCGGGGAGCTGTTTTTT. This encodes CASSFSHPNTGELFF.

The chain is built from TRBV4-3 and TRBJ2-3, with 9 bases identical to TRBD2. V shed 4 bases, J shed 1 base, and the junction held 9 bases outside the gene matches. The CDR3 is 17 amino acids. The germline gives CDR1 LGHNA, CDR2 YSLEER. CDR3 region: CASSPLGGREGTDTQYF. For the CDR3, the DNA is TGCGCCAGCAGCCCGCTAGGCGGGAGGGAGGGCACAGATACGCAGTATTTT.

In its sample, this clone was seen once. The chain carries TRBV5-8 and TRBJ2-7; TRBD1 is a possible D gene (5 bases). Germline V gene sequence: CDR1 SGHTS, CDR2 YDEGEE. This CDR3 region has 15 residues. Trimming shortened V by 4 bases and J by 3 bases, and 17 bases separated the two germline ends. The CDR3 reads CASSRQYGQIYEQYF. The CDR3 DNA is TGTGCCAGCAGCCGTCAATACGGACAAATCTACGAGCAGTACTTC.

This clone is a singleton in its sample. The chain links TRBV7-2 to TRBJ2-1, with TRBD2 matching 8 bases. The CDR3 length is 15 residues. The J segment lost 8 bases and the V segment lost 6 bases, leaving 12 bases of the junction unmatched. CDR1 is SGHTA and CDR2 is FQGNSA in the germline V gene. The CDR3 loop reads CASSPLGGRGDEQFF. CDR3 nucleotide sequence: TGTGCCAGCAGTCCCTTGGGTGGGCGGGGGGATGAGCAGTTCTTC.

The chain carries TRBV12-3 or TRBV12-4 and TRBJ2-1; TRBD2 is a possible D gene (6 bases). The CDR3 totals 12 residues. Trimming shortened V by 6 bases and J by 8 bases, and 11 bases separated the two germline ends. The CDR3 is CASSPGAYEQFF. CDR3 DNA: TGTGCCAGCAGCCCGGGAGCGTATGAGCAGTTCTTC.

J is TRBJ2-3 and V is TRBV20-1; D unresolved. V lost 3 bases and J lost 0, with 16 bases in between. Looked up from germline, CDR1 is DFQATT and CDR2 is SNEGSKA (reference sequence). CDR3 size: 16 residues. CDR3 amino acids: CSASGRVSYSTDTQYF. For the CDR3, the DNA is TGCAGTGCTAGTGGCCGGGTATCCTATAGCACAGATACGCAGTATTTT.

This clone was seen once. The chain carries TRBV7-6 and TRBJ2-2, with 11 nucleotides matching TRBD1. Germline V gene lookup returns CDR1 SGHVS and CDR2 FNYEAQ. Trimming at V came to 3 bases and at J to 4 bases, leaving 4 bases not matched to a gene. The CDR3 consists of 16 residues. CDR3 DNA sequence: TGTGCCAGCAGCTTTGGACAGGGGGCGACCACCGGGGAGCTGTTTTTT. As protein: CASSFGQGATTGELFF.

The chain carries TRBV27 and TRBJ2-5; 7 positions match TRBD1. The trim removed 5 bases at V and 5 bases at J, leaving 8 bases unmatched. The CDR3 length is 14 residues. Germline assignment: CDR1 MNHEY and CDR2 SMNVEV (reference sequence). CDR3 sequence (DNA): TGTGCCAGCAGTGAGGGGGCTCCACAGGAGACCCAGTACTTC. Translated: CASSEGAPQETQYF.

This chain links TRBV19 with TRBJ2-5; TRBD2 is a possible D gene (6 bases). CDR3 length: 14 residues. Trimming took off 3 bases at V and 3 bases at J, with 11 bases between the two ends. Germline CDR1 reads LNHDA; CDR2 reads SQIVND (reference sequence). The CDR3 loop is CASSIWDSEETQYF. For the CDR3, the DNA is TGTGCCAGTAGTATTTGGGACTCCGAAGAGACCCAGTACTTC.

The rearrangement uses TRBV11-2 and TRBJ2-7; D perhaps matches TRBD2 (5 bases). V shed 1 base and J shed 1 base, with 11 bases lying between them. CDR1 and CDR2 (germline): SGHAT, FQNNGV. The CDR3 covers 15 residues. CDR3 coding DNA: TGTGCCAGCAGCTTAGTCGGGGTAGGGTCCTACGAGCAGTACTTC. It yields the protein CASSLVGVGSYEQYF.